The clone carrying this TCR beta chain was observed many times. Antigen: not known. The data belong to a study of T-cell reconstitution after alpha-beta-depleted transplantation in children. Whole-study results and caveats: Reportedly, only several hundred clones from non-depleted graft cells drove alpha-beta T-cell counts at about two months. From surviving recipient T cells and thymic progenitors came the high day-60 TCRbeta diversity observed in some patients.

Unique molecular identifiers tagged the TCRbeta library. In TCRdb, the PCR reads were re-called with MiXCR into one record per CDR3 protein. The sample has 200,000 to 300,000 distinct CDR3 sequences; roughly 8.2% are singletons. Trimming cost V 4 bases and J 4 bases, with 13 bases left between them. Germline-derived CDR1 and CDR2 are SGHAT and FQNNGV. This CDR3 is built from 14 residues. The V and J genes are TRBV11-2 and TRBJ1-2; no clear D. The TCR sequence derives from a male patient aged 5 to 17 who had a stem cell transplant for acute lymphoblastic leukemia, so the T cells may come from the graft donor. Sequenced material: PBMCs, mostly from graft donor cells, taken 180 days after TCRalphabeta/CD19-depleted stem cell transplant. The CDR3: CASSSGGGAYGYTF. The CDR3, as DNA: TGTGCCAGCAGCTCCGGCGGAGGAGCCTATGGCTACACCTTC.